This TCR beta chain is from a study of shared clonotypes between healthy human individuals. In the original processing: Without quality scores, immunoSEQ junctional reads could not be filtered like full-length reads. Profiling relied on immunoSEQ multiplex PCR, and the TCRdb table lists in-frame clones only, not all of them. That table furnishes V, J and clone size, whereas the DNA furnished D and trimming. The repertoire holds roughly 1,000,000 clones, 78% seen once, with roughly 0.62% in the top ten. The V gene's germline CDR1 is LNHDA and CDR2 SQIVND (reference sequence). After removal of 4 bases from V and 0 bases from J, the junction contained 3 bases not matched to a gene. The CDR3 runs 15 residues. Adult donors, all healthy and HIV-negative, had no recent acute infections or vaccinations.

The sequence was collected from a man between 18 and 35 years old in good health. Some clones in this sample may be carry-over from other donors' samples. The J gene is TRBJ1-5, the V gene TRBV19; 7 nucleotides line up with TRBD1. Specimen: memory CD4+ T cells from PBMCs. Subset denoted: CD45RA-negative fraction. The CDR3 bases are TGTGCCAGTAGTACACAGGGGTATAGCAATCAGCCCCAGCATTTT. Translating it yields CASSTQGYSNQPQHF.